This TCR beta chain was captured in a study of PD-1 blockade in mismatch repair-deficient tumors. All patients were mismatch repair deficient, assessed by either PCR or immunohistochemistry. The TCR-sequenced patients were a few responders to pembrolizumab. TCRdb's copy holds only in-frame clones and misses some; the assay was immunoSEQ multiplex PCR. The table shows 30,000 to 45,000 clones, with approximately 83% occurring only once. The TCR originated in an adult with mismatch repair-deficient cancer. The material was PBMCs, obtained approximately 41 weeks after starting pembrolizumab.

CDR3 amino acids: CASFDRDDLAGELFF. For the CDR3, the DNA is TGTGCCAGTTTTGACAGGGATGATTTGGCCGGGGAGCTGTTTTTT. The chain recombines TRBV28 with TRBJ2-2; 7 nucleotides align to TRBD1. Germline V CDR1 and CDR2: MDHEN, SYDVKM. There are 15 residues in the CDR3. The V segment lost 9 bases and the J segment 6 bases; nucleotides outside the gene matches: 13.